These 22 T cell receptor beta chains were sequenced from one sample in a study of memory CD4+ T cells and cytomegalovirus serostatus (dated by TCRdb to the late 2010s). A FACSAria II was used to sort memory CD4+ T cells, defined as single viable CD3+CD4+CD8-CD45RO+ cells. To prepare the library, the immunoSEQ multiplex PCR assay was applied. Sourced from immuneACCESS, this table was stored by TCRdb with only in-frame sequences that have V and J called. A share of the clones is absent; for the studies checked, an unresolved V gene accounts for under half, and the remainder has no known explanation. The sample contains around 53,000 clones, more than 60% of them found a single time. The top ten hold less than 0.9% of the sample. The sample was memory CD4+ T cells from blood. The receptors were sampled from an adult in good health and CMV-seronegative.

The chain uses TRBV7-3 and TRBJ2-7; D is undetermined. Germline V lookup: CDR1 SGHTA, CDR2 FQGTGA. The CDR3 length is 15 residues. Trimming pared 2 bases from V and 5 bases from J, leaving 16 bases between. In nucleotides, the CDR3 is TGTGCCAGCAGCTTACTGTCGGCTCCTTTTGACGAGCAGTACTTC. Amino acids: CASSLLSAPFDEQYF. Variable domain in full (rest from reference TRBV7-3 and TRBJ2-7): GAGVSQTPSNKVTEKGKYVELRCDPISGHTALYWYRQSLGQGPEFLIYFQGTGAADDSGLPNDRFFAVRPEGSVSTLKIQRTERGDSAVYLCASSLLSAPFDEQYFGPGTRLTVT.

This clone was recorded only once. The J gene is TRBJ1-5, the V gene TRBV19; D is perhaps TRBD1 (5 bases). Per the germline V gene, CDR1 is LNHDA and CDR2 is SQIVND (reference sequence). The length of the CDR3 is 13 residues. V was trimmed by 5 bases and J by 5 bases, leaving 10 bases between them. The CDR3 protein is CASSLTRDQPQHF. The CDR3 coding sequence is TGTGCCAGTAGTCTCACCAGGGATCAGCCCCAGCATTTT.

The rearrangement joins TRBV6-4 to TRBJ2-7, with 10 bases that match TRBD1. Germline CDR1 and CDR2: MRHNA and SNTAGT. This CDR3 is built from 15 residues. The J segment lost 8 bases and the V segment lost 6 bases, leaving 13 bases of the junction unmatched. This CDR3 reads CASRTAGTGEIKQYF. The CDR3 DNA reads TGTGCCAGCAGAACAGCCGGGACAGGGGAAATCAAGCAGTACTTC.

The rearrangement links TRBV6-1 to TRBJ1-1, with D perhaps TRBD1 (6 bases). The V gene's germline CDR1 is MNHNS and CDR2 SASEGT. This CDR3 has 14 residues. The germline V and J ends were trimmed by 6 bases and 1 base, with 12 bases remaining between them. The CDR3 spells CASRTGTTNTEAFF. As DNA, the CDR3 is TGTGCCAGCAGAACCGGGACAACGAACACTGAAGCTTTCTTT.

This chain connects TRBV7-8 to TRBJ2-1; D is undetermined. The germline V gene has CDR1 SGHVS and CDR2 FQNEAQ. V gave up 1 base and J gave up 6 bases, with 10 bases separating them. CDR3 length: 14 residues. CDR3 nucleotides: TGTGCCAGCAGCTTAGATCCACGGATCAATGAGCAGTTCTTC. The encoded protein is CASSLDPRINEQFF.

The chain combines TRBV28 with TRBJ1-2; 8 nucleotides align to TRBD1. This CDR3 contains 19 residues. With V trimmed by 5 bases and J by 8 bases, 25 bases remained unmatched. Germline loops: CDR1 MDHEN, CDR2 SYDVKM. This chain's CDR3 is CASSHLYSSPGQASRGYTF. DNA for the CDR3: TGTGCCAGCAGTCACTTATACTCTTCACCGGGACAGGCATCTCGGGGCTACACCTTC.

The rearrangement joins TRBV19 to TRBJ2-7; TRBD1 might be the D (6 bases). The V end lost 3 bases, the J end lost 3 bases, and 15 bases lay between the germline ends. The CDR3 contains 15 residues. Germline V gene data show CDR1 as LNHDA and CDR2 as SQIVND (reference sequence). The CDR3 region is CASSIGAGASYEQYF. The CDR3 DNA reads as TGTGCCAGTAGTATTGGGGCAGGGGCTAGCTACGAGCAGTACTTC.

This clone was observed once. This chain links TRBV6-1 with TRBJ1-4; D unresolved. The CDR3 totals 16 residues. Trimming left V 1 base short and J 8 bases short, with 17 bases between. Germline CDR1 is MNHNS and CDR2 is SASEGT. The CDR3, as DNA: TGTGCCAGCAGTGAAGTTTGGGTGGGTCAGGCCGAAAAACTGTTTTTT. Translating it yields CASSEVWVGQAEKLFF.

This clone occurred once. The V call is TRBV29-1, the J call TRBJ2-3, with TRBD1 matching over 12 bases. Germline V gene data show CDR1 as SQVTM and CDR2 as ANQGSEA. Trimming took 7 bases from V and 5 from J; bases not matched to a gene: 10. The CDR3 length is 15 residues. The DNA for the CDR3 is TGCAGCGCAACCACCGGGACAGGGGGCAAAGATACGCAGTATTTT. It codes for CSATTGTGGKDTQYF.

This chain links TRBV6-6 with TRBJ2-7, with no clear D. The germline V and J ends were trimmed by 0 bases and 9 bases, with 9 bases remaining between them. The germline V gene has CDR1 MNHNY and CDR2 SVGAGI (reference sequence). The CDR3 length is 12 residues. The CDR3, as DNA: TGTGCCAGCAGTTACTCTGAGGTCGGGCAGTACTTC. The encoded protein is CASSYSEVGQYF.

This clone was observed a handful of times. The chain has TRBV13 and TRBJ1-2; 7 bases fit TRBD1. CDR1 and CDR2 (germline): PRHDT, FYEKMQ (reference sequence). V gave up 5 bases and J gave up 8 bases; unmatched junction bases: 11. The CDR3 runs 14 residues. This CDR3 reads CASSLGKGGEGYTF. The CDR3 DNA follows: TGTGCCAGCAGCCTCGGTAAAGGGGGCGAGGGCTACACCTTC. The full variable domain, with the rest looked up from reference TRBV13 and TRBJ1-2, is AAGVIQSPRHLIKEKRETATLKCYPIPRHDTVYWYQQGPGQDPQFLISFYEKMQSDKGSIPDRFSAQQFSDYHSELNMSSLELGDSALYFCASSLGKGGEGYTFGSGTRLTVV.

This sequence joins TRBV19 and TRBJ1-1; D perhaps matches TRBD1 (6 bases). Between the trimmed V and J ends, which lost 7 bases and 2 bases, there was a span of 17 bases. Germline V gives CDR1 LNHDA, CDR2 SQIVND (reference sequence). The CDR3 is 15 residues long. The CDR3 coding sequence is TGTGCCAGTACGTTATGGGGGCGGCCAAACACTGAAGCTTTCTTT. It specifies CASTLWGRPNTEAFF.

The gene calls are TRBV2 and TRBJ2-1; D possibly corresponds to TRBD2 (7 bases). V shed 8 bases and J shed 7 bases, with 18 bases lying between them. Germline loops: CDR1 SNHLY, CDR2 FYNNEI. The CDR3 extends over 14 amino acids. CDR3 DNA: TGTGCCAGCCGCGCCGGGGGGCTTCCAAATGAGCAGTTCTTC. Translated, it gives CASRAGGLPNEQFF.

This clone has more than one count but fewer than ten. The chain employs TRBV6-5 and TRBJ1-3; D is uncertain. Germline V CDR1 and CDR2: MNHEY, SVGAGI. V was trimmed by 7 bases and J by 3 bases, leaving 7 bases between them. The CDR3 spans 12 residues. In DNA form, the CDR3 reads TGTGCCAGCAAGTCTAATGGAAACACCATATATTTT. Protein sequence: CASKSNGNTIYF.

This clone was seen just once. This rearrangement joins TRBV11-3 to TRBJ2-1, with D hard to call. Per the germline V gene, CDR1 is SGHNT and CDR2 is YENEEA. The CDR3 extends over 14 amino acids. V lost 5 bases, J lost 9 bases, and 17 bases lay in between. The CDR3 bases are TGTGCCAGCAGCCCCGCCTCCGGGTCGGGTGAGCAGTTCTTC. Encoded protein: CASSPASGSGEQFF.

The V gene is TRBV7-6, the J gene TRBJ2-6; D possibly corresponds to TRBD2 (6 bases). From germline, CDR1 is SGHVS and CDR2 FNYEAQ. V lost 7 bases and J lost 4, with 14 bases in between. CDR3 length: 15 residues. CDR3: CASTYGGSGANVLTF. CDR3 DNA: TGTGCCAGCACCTATGGGGGGAGCGGGGCCAACGTCCTGACTTTC. The variable domain in full, completed from reference TRBV7-6 and TRBJ2-6, reads GAGVSQSPRYKVTKRGQDVALRCDPISGHVSLYWYRQALGQGPEFLTYFNYEAQQDKSGLPNDRFSAERPEGSISTLTIQRTEQRDSAMYRCASTYGGSGANVLTFGAGSRLTVL.

This chain links TRBV7-2 with TRBJ2-7, with TRBD1 matching over 7 bases. J was trimmed by 2 bases and V by 3 bases; bases with no gene match: 7. This CDR3 region has 15 residues. Looked up from germline, CDR1 is SGHTA and CDR2 is FQGNSA. CDR3 residues: CASSFDRVSTYEQYF. DNA for the CDR3: TGTGCCAGCAGCTTTGACAGGGTCTCTACCTACGAGCAGTACTTC.

The rearrangement joins TRBV18 to TRBJ1-2; 7 bases are a match to TRBD1. Germline CDR1 is KGHSH and CDR2 is LQKENI. Germline trimming cut 1 base from V and 4 bases from J; bases unmatched to any gene: 3. This CDR3 spans 14 amino acids. DNA for the CDR3: TGTGCCAGCTCACCACAGGGGGCCCGCTATGGCTACACCTTC. Its protein product is CASSPQGARYGYTF.

The chain joins TRBV29-1 to TRBJ1-2; D might be TRBD1 (5 bases). V was cut by 1 base and J by 3 bases, with 15 bases left in between. CDR1 SQVTM and CDR2 ANQGSEA come from the germline V gene. CDR3 length: 15 amino acids. Here the CDR3 reads CSVEGRGRGDYGYTF. CDR3 DNA sequence: TGCAGCGTTGAAGGTCGTGGGCGGGGGGACTATGGCTACACCTTC. Complete variable domain (other parts from reference TRBV29-1 and TRBJ1-2): SAVISQKPSRDICQRGTSLTIQCQVDSQVTMMFWYRQQPGQSLTLIATANQGSEATYESGFVIDKFPISRPNLTFSTLTVSNMSPEDSSIYLCSVEGRGRGDYGYTFGSGTRLTVV.

The V and J genes are TRBV10-3 and TRBJ2-1; D might be TRBD2 (7 bases). Germline values: CDR1 ENHRY, CDR2 SYGVKD. This CDR3 contains 15 residues. V lost 4 bases and J 7 bases, leaving 17 bases between the germline ends. CDR3 bases: TGTGCCATCAGTGGTATGAGGGGGGGCTCTAATGAGCAGTTCTTC. It codes for CAISGMRGGSNEQFF.

This clone is medium-sized within its sample. The J gene is TRBJ2-7, the V gene TRBV9; tentatively, D is TRBD2 (6 bases). CDR1 is SGDLS and CDR2 is YYNGEE in the germline V gene. The CDR3 is 13 amino acids. V dropped 0 bases and J dropped 3 bases, with 7 bases sitting between them. The CDR3: CASSVDGSYEQYF. Written as DNA, the CDR3 is TGTGCCAGCAGCGTAGACGGGAGCTACGAGCAGTACTTC.

The chain recombines TRBV6-1 with TRBJ1-1; D unclear. The CDR3 spans 15 residues. CDR1 MNHNS and CDR2 SASEGT come from the germline V gene. Trimming removed 5 bases at V and 1 base at J, with 14 bases between. CDR3 region: CASSLYGSSNTEAFF. Here the CDR3 DNA reads TGTGCCAGCAGTCTATACGGGAGTTCGAACACTGAAGCTTTCTTT.